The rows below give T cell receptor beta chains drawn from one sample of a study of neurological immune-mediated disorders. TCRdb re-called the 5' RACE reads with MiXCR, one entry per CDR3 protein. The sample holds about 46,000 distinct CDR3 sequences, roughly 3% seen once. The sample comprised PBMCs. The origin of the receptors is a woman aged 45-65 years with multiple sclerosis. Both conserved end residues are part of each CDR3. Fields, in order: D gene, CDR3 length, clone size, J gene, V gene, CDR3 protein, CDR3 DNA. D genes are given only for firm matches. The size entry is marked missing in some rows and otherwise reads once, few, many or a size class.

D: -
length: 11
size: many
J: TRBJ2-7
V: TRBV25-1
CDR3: CASSEIYEQYF
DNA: TGTGCCAGCAGTGAGATTTACGAGCAGTACTTC

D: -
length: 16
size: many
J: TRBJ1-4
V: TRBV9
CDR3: CASSPSNALTNEKLFF
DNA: TGTGCCAGCAGCCCCTCCAACGCCCTTACTAATGAAAAACTGTTTTTT

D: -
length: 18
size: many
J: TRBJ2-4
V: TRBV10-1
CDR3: CASSEQLRGAIAKNIQYF
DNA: TGCGCCAGCAGCGAACAACTCAGGGGGGCGATAGCCAAAAACATTCAGTACTTC

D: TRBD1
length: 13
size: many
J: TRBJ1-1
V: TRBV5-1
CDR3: CASAVEGATEAFF
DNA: TGCGCCAGCGCCGTGGAGGGGGCCACTGAAGCTTTCTTT

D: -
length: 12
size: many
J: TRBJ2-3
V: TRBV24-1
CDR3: CATSDFGDTQYF
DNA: TGTGCCACCAGTGATTTTGGGGATACGCAGTATTTT

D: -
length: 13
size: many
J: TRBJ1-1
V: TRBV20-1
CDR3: CSANRPTANGAFF
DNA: TGCAGTGCTAACCGGCCCACGGCGAATGGAGCTTTCTTT

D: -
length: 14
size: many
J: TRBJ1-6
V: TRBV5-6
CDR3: CASSPPRHNSPLHF
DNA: TGTGCCAGCAGCCCTCCGCGGCATAATTCACCCCTCCACTTT

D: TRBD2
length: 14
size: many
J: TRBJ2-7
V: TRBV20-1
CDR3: CSAQGGGSSYEQYF
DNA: TGCAGTGCTCAGGGTGGCGGGAGCTCCTACGAGCAGTACTTC

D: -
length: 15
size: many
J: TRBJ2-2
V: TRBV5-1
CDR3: CASSLGLTKTGELFF
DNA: TGCGCCAGCAGCTTGGGACTAACTAAGACCGGGGAGCTGTTTTTT

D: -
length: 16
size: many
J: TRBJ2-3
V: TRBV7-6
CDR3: CASSSTGAGITDTQYF
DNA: TGTGCCAGCAGCTCGACAGGAGCGGGGATCACAGATACGCAGTATTTT

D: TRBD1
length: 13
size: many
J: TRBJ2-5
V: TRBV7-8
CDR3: CASSYDRAETQYF
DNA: TGTGCCAGCAGCTATGACAGGGCGGAGACCCAGTACTTC

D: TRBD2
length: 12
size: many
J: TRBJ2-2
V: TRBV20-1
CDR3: CSAWTRTGELFF
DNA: TGCAGTGCTTGGACTAGAACCGGGGAGCTGTTTTTT

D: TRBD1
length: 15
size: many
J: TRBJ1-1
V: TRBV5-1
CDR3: CASSTRTGANTEAFF
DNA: TGCGCCAGCAGCACAAGGACAGGAGCCAACACTGAAGCTTTCTTT

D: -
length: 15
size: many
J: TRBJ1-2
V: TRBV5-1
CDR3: CASSLIGEADYGYTF
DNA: TGCGCCAGCAGCTTGATCGGGGAGGCGGACTATGGCTACACCTTC

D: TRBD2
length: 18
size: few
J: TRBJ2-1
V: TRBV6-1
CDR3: CASSELLAGPRSYNEQFF
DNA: TGTGCCAGCAGTGAACTTTTAGCGGGACCAAGATCGTACAATGAGCAGTTCTTC

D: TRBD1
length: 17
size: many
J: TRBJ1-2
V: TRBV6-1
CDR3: CASSLFKGTGRDYGYTF
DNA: TGTGCCAGCAGTCTGTTTAAGGGGACAGGGAGGGATTATGGCTACACCTTC

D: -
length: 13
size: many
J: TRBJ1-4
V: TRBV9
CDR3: CASSVAPEGKLFF
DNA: TGTGCCAGCAGCGTAGCCCCGGAGGGGAAACTGTTTTTT

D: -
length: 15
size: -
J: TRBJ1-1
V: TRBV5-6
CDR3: CASSFGLDFNTEAFF
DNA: TGTGCCAGCAGCTTCGGGTTAGACTTTAACACTGAAGCTTTCTTT

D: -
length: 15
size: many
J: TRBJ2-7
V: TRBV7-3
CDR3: CASSPAFTGASEQYF
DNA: TGTGCCAGCAGCCCCGCTTTCACCGGGGCGTCCGAGCAGTACTTC

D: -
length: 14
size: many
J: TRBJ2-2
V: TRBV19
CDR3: CASSHLEGPGELFF
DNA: TGTGCCAGTAGTCACCTCGAGGGACCCGGGGAGCTGTTTTTT

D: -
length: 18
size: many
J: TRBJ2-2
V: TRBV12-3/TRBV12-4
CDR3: CASSPSHGGPRNTGELFF
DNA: TGTGCCAGCAGTCCGAGTCACGGGGGCCCCCGAAACACCGGGGAGCTGTTTTTT

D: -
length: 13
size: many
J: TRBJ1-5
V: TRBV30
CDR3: CAWSVEGTQPQHF
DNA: TGTGCCTGGAGTGTAGAGGGTACTCAGCCCCAGCATTTT

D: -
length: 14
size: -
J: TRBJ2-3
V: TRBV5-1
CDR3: CASSLLLFTDTQYF
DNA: TGCGCCAGCAGCTTGCTACTGTTCACAGATACGCAGTATTTT

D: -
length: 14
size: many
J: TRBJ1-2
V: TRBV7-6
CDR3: CASSLGADNYGYTF
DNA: TGTGCCAGCAGCTTAGGGGCAGATAACTATGGCTACACCTTC

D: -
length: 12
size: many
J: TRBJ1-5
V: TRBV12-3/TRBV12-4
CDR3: CASRGPHQPQHF
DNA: TGTGCCAGCAGGGGACCTCATCAGCCCCAGCATTTT

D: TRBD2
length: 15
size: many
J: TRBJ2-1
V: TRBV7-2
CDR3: CASNQGLAGANEQFF
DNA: TGTGCCAGCAACCAGGGGCTAGCGGGCGCTAATGAGCAGTTCTTC

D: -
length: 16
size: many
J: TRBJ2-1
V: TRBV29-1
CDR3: CSVGYPQEEGANEQFF
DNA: TGCAGCGTAGGGTACCCGCAGGAAGAGGGAGCCAATGAGCAGTTCTTC

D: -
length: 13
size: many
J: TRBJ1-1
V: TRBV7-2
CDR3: CASSIDRRAEAFF
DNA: TGTGCCAGCAGCATCGACAGGAGAGCTGAAGCTTTCTTT

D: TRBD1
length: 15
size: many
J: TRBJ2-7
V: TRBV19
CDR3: CASSIGTGRAYEQYF
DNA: TGTGCCAGTAGTATCGGGACAGGTCGAGCCTACGAGCAGTACTTC

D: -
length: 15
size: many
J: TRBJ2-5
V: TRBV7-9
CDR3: CASSSGYAGLETQYF
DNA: TGTGCCAGCAGCTCCGGTTACGCGGGGCTGGAGACCCAGTACTTC

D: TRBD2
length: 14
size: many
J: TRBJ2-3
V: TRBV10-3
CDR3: CAIRTSGGADTQYF
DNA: TGTGCCATCAGGACTAGCGGGGGGGCAGATACGCAGTATTTT

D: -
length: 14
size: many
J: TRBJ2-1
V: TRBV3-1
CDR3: CASSQDPEGNEQFF
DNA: TGTGCCAGCAGCCAAGATCCGGAGGGGAATGAGCAGTTCTTC

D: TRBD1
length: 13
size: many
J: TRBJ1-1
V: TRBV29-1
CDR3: CSVGPGGLSEAFF
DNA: TGCAGCGTTGGGCCAGGGGGTCTCTCTGAAGCTTTCTTT

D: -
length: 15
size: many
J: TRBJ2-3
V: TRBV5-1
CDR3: CASSPGGGESDTQYF
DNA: TGCGCCAGCAGCCCAGGAGGGGGCGAGTCAGATACGCAGTATTTT

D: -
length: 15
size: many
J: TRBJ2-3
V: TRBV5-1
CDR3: CASSQEEGSTDTQYF
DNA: TGCGCCAGCTCCCAGGAGGAGGGGAGCACAGATACGCAGTATTTT

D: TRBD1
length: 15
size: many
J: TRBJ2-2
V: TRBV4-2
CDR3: CASSNRDREHRELFF
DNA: TGTGCCAGCAGCAACCGGGACAGGGAGCACCGGGAGCTGTTTTTT

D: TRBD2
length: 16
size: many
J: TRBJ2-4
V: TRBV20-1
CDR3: CSAREGRDLAKNIQYF
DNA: TGCAGTGCTAGAGAGGGGAGGGATCTGGCCAAAAACATTCAGTACTTC

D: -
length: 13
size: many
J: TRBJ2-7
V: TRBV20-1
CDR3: CSARVPGRYEQYF
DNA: TGCAGTGCTAGAGTCCCCGGACGGTACGAGCAGTACTTC

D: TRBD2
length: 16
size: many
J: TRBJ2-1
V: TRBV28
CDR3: CASSLFLAGGYNEQFF
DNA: TGTGCCAGCAGTTTGTTCTTAGCGGGTGGCTACAATGAGCAGTTCTTC

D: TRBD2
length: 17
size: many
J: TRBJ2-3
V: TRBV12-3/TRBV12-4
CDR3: CASSRMTGGDPTDTQYF
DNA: TGTGCCAGCAGTCGGATGACTGGGGGGGACCCCACAGATACGCAGTATTTT

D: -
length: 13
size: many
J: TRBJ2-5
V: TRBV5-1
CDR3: CASSLEAQETQYF
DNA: TGCGCCAGCAGCTTGGAAGCACAAGAGACCCAGTACTTC

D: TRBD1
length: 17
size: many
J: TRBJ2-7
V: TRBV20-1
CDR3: CSAEPGQGARVAYEQYF
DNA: TGCAGTGCTGAACCGGGACAGGGGGCGAGAGTCGCCTACGAGCAGTACTTC

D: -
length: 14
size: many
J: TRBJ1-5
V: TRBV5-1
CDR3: CASSSTQGSQPQHF
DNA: TGCGCCAGCAGTTCAACTCAGGGATCTCAGCCCCAGCATTTT

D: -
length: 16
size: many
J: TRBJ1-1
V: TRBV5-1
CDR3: CASSLGTSGLGAEAFF
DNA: TGCGCCAGCAGCTTAGGCACATCGGGGCTGGGAGCTGAAGCTTTCTTT

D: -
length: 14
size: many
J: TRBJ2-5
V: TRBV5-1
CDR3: CASSLSGTQETQYF
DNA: TGCGCCAGCAGCCTATCAGGGACCCAAGAGACCCAGTACTTC

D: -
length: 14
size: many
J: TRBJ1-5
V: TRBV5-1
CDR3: CASSLQGSGQPQHF
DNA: TGCGCCAGCAGCTTGCAGGGGTCGGGTCAGCCCCAGCATTTT

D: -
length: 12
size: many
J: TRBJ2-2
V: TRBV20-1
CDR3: CSASDDPGELFF
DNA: TGCAGTGCTTCCGATGACCCCGGGGAGCTGTTTTTT

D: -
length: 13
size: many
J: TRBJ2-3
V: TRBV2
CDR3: CASRTDGTDTQYF
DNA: TGTGCCAGCAGGACGGACGGCACAGATACGCAGTATTTT

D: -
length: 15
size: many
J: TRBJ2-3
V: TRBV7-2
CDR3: CASSLEGGPTDTQYF
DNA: TGTGCCAGCAGCTTAGAGGGGGGGCCGACAGATACGCAGTATTTT

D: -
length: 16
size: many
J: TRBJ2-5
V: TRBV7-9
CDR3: CASSGRQGRGGETQYF
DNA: TGTGCCAGCAGCGGGCGCCAAGGCAGGGGTGGAGAGACCCAGTACTTC

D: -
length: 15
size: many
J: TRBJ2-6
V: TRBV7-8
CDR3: CASSLKRFGANVLTF
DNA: TGTGCCAGCAGCTTAAAAAGGTTTGGGGCCAACGTCCTGACTTTC

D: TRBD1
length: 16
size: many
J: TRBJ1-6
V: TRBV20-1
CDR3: CSARAAGQAYNSPLHF
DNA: TGCAGTGCTAGAGCAGCTGGACAGGCGTATAATTCACCCCTCCACTTT

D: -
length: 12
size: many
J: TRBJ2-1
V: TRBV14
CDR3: CASSRLANKQFF
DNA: TGTGCCAGCAGCCGTCTGGCTAACAAGCAGTTCTTC

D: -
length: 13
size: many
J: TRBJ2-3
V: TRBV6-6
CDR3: CASSYSRGDTQYF
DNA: TGTGCCAGCAGTTACTCGAGGGGAGATACGCAGTATTTT